The 25 T cell receptor beta chains reported below all come from one sample, sequenced in a study of shared clonotypes between healthy human individuals (dated by TCRdb to about 2020). The library was built by means of the immunoSEQ multiplex PCR assay. This immuneACCESS table, as held by TCRdb, lists in-frame sequences with V and J called but not all clones. Of the missing ones, under half trace to an unresolved V gene in checked studies; the others have no known cause. This sample lists about half a million clones; 79% were detected once. The top ten hold 10% to 15% of the sample. Specimen: PBMCs. The receptor set was obtained from a woman aged 40 to 50 in good health. Some clones in this sample may be carry-over from other donors' samples.

The chain carries TRBV5-1 and TRBJ2-5; no reliable D call. Looked up from germline, CDR1 is SGHRS and CDR2 is YFSETQ. V was trimmed by 7 bases and J by 2 bases, leaving 12 bases between them. The CDR3 totals 13 residues. The DNA for the CDR3 is TGCGCCAGCGGATCCGGGTCACAAGAGACCCAGTACTTC. Translating gives CASGSGSQETQYF.

The count of this clone is one. The gene calls are TRBV28 and TRBJ2-3; D not resolved. CDR3 length: 13 amino acids. V shed 2 bases and J shed 3 bases, with 6 bases lying between them. Germline V lookup: CDR1 MDHEN, CDR2 SYDVKM. The CDR3 loop is CASSLMSTDTQYF. Here the CDR3 DNA reads TGTGCCAGCAGTTTAATGTCAACAGATACGCAGTATTTT.

The chain carries TRBV5-1 and TRBJ2-3; 15 bases fit TRBD2. CDR3 length equals 18 residues. The germline gives CDR1 SGHRS, CDR2 YFSETQ. V was clipped by 3 bases and J by 3 bases; unmatched bases: 8. CDR3 sequence: CASSSGTSGRLGTDTQYF. As DNA, the CDR3 is TGCGCCAGCAGCTCCGGGACTAGCGGGAGGTTAGGGACAGATACGCAGTATTTT.

The gene calls are TRBV5-1 and TRBJ2-1; 11 bases align to TRBD1. CDR1 is SGHRS, CDR2 YFSETQ, per germline. The trim removed 4 bases at V and 7 bases at J, leaving 7 bases unmatched. The CDR3 contains 15 residues. The CDR3 loop is CASSQGQGDGNEQFF. CDR3 in DNA: TGCGCCAGCAGCCAGGGACAGGGGGATGGAAATGAGCAGTTCTTC.

This chain uses TRBV9 with TRBJ2-7; D uncertain. Germline CDR1 SGDLS, CDR2 YYNGEE. This CDR3 region has 15 residues. V lost 3 bases, J lost 4 bases, and 17 bases lay in between. The CDR3 DNA reads TGTGCCAGCAGCGGAACTCAGATCTTTGGATACGAGCAGTACTTC. Translating it yields CASSGTQIFGYEQYF.

The chain combines TRBV7-8 with TRBJ2-1; D not resolved. The CDR3 has 12 amino acids. With 3 bases removed from V and 9 bases from J, the gap between germline ends came to 9 bases. CDR1 is SGHVS, CDR2 FQNEAQ, per germline. CDR3 in DNA: TGTGCCAGCAGCTTCACGGGTACTGAGCAGTTCTTC. Its translation is CASSFTGTEQFF.

V and J are TRBV21-1 and TRBJ2-7; the listed D gene, TRBD2, was not tested against the DNA. TRBV21-1 counts as a pseudogene. The CDR3 consists of 16 residues. The CDR3 sequence: CASSNVESAGDYEQYF. CDR3 nucleotides: TGTGCCAGCAGCAACGTGGAGTCAGCGGGAGACTACGAGCAGTACTTC.

This clone has a handful of counts. Other DNA sequences of this sample code for an identical CDR3. The chain combines TRBV15 with TRBJ1-2, with 12 bases identical to TRBD1. Unmatched junction bases numbered 7, after V lost 4 bases and J lost 4 bases. This CDR3 is 16 amino acids long. CDR1 is LNHNV, CDR2 YYDKDF, per germline (reference sequence). The CDR3 sequence is CATSTGQGALGYGYTF. Written as DNA, the CDR3 is TGTGCCACCAGCACGGGACAGGGGGCGCTTGGCTATGGCTACACCTTC.

This chain uses TRBV6-4 with TRBJ2-7; D may match TRBD1 or TRBD2 (5 bases each). The CDR3 runs 15 residues. Germline CDR1 MRHNA, CDR2 SNTAGT. Trimming left V 3 bases short and J 2 bases short, with 14 bases between. In DNA, the CDR3 is TGTGCCAGCAGTGAGGCAAGGGACGGCCCCTACGAGCAGTACTTC. Protein: CASSEARDGPYEQYF.

This clone is a singleton in its sample. This chain uses TRBV4-2 with TRBJ2-6; D is ambiguous. V was cut by 5 bases and J by 1 base, with 18 bases left in between. The CDR3 is 18 amino acids. Germline-derived CDR1 and CDR2 are LGHNA and YNFKEQ. CDR3 sequence reads: CASSEPHSASSGANVLTF. The CDR3 DNA is TGTGCCAGCAGCGAGCCCCACTCGGCCAGTTCTGGGGCCAACGTCCTGACTTTC.

The chain's CDR3 is CASSPDREATEAFF. The CDR3 nucleotides are TGTGCCAGCAGTCCGGACAGGGAGGCCACTGAAGCTTTCTTT. The V call is TRBV6-5, the J call TRBJ1-1; 8 bases are a match to TRBD1. Germline V gives CDR1 MNHEY, CDR2 SVGAGI. J gave up 4 bases and V 5 bases, and 6 bases lay outside the gene matches. The CDR3 sequence is 14 residues long.

This clone has a single count. The chain uses TRBV19 and TRBJ2-1; 11 bases align to TRBD2. The germline V gene has CDR1 LNHDA and CDR2 SQIVND (reference sequence). The CDR3 covers 17 residues. V shed 5 bases and J 8 bases; nucleotides not matched to a gene: 14. The CDR3 DNA follows: TGTGCCAGTAGTCCGCGACCTCTAACTAGCGGGAGTGATGAGCAGTTCTTC. Translated: CASSPRPLTSGSDEQFF.

This clone came up once. V is TRBV9 and J is TRBJ2-7; D gene uncertain. Germline V CDR1 and CDR2: SGDLS, YYNGEE. Trimming left V 4 bases short and J 2 bases short, with 16 bases between. The CDR3 has 15 residues. CDR3 region: CASSTTERLAYEQYF. In DNA, the CDR3 is TGTGCCAGCAGCACCACCGAGAGACTGGCCTACGAGCAGTACTTC.

The DNA for the CDR3 is TGTGCCAGCAGTTTCCCTACCAGGCTAGCTGCGCAGTATTTT. It specifies CASSFPTRLAAQYF. The rearrangement joins TRBV28 to TRBJ2-3; tentatively, D is TRBD2 (5 bases). The CDR3 loop spans 14 amino acids. Trimming took 3 bases from V and 10 from J, leaving 17 bases between them. From germline, CDR1 is MDHEN and CDR2 SYDVKM. Complete variable domain (other parts from reference TRBV28 and TRBJ2-3): DVKVTQSSRYLVKRTGEKVFLECVQDMDHENMFWYRQDPGLGLRLIYFSYDVKMKEKGDIPEGYSVSREKKERFSLILESASTNQTSMYLCASSFPTRLAAQYFGPGTRLTVL.

This clone occurred once. V and J are TRBV28 and TRBJ1-4, with a weak D call TRBD1 (6 bases). The CDR3 sequence is 15 residues long. Between the trimmed V and J ends, which lost 1 base and 2 bases, there was a span of 8 bases. CDR1 and CDR2 (germline): MDHEN, SYDVKM. The CDR3 nucleotides are TGTGCCAGCAGTTTATCCGGACAGACTAATGAAAAACTGTTTTTT. Its protein is CASSLSGQTNEKLFF. Drawing the rest from reference TRBV28 and TRBJ1-4, the complete variable domain is DVKVTQSSRYLVKRTGEKVFLECVQDMDHENMFWYRQDPGLGLRLIYFSYDVKMKEKGDIPEGYSVSREKKERFSLILESASTNQTSMYLCASSLSGQTNEKLFFGSGTQLSVL.

The DNA for the CDR3 is TGTGCCACCAGCAGTCCCAGGGAGGGCAATCAGCCCCAGCATTTT. Its protein product is CATSSPREGNQPQHF. The chain couples TRBV15 to TRBJ1-5; TRBD1 might be the D (5 bases). There are 15 residues in the CDR3. Trimming took 3 bases from V and 2 from J, leaving 11 bases between them. Germline CDR1 is LNHNV and CDR2 is YYDKDF (reference sequence).

The V and J genes are TRBV6-5 and TRBJ1-1, with 7 positions matching TRBD1. Germline CDR1 MNHEY, CDR2 SVGAGI. The CDR3 covers 15 residues. After removal of 7 bases from V and 4 bases from J, the junction contained 12 bases not matched to a gene. CDR3 sequence reads: CASNQLTTGPTEAFF. CDR3 DNA: TGTGCCAGCAACCAACTCACGACAGGGCCCACTGAAGCTTTCTTT.

Comment on this clone: Other DNA sequences from this sample encode an identical CDR3 as well. This chain joins TRBV5-1 and TRBJ2-5, with 10 positions matching TRBD1. The germline gives CDR1 SGHRS, CDR2 YFSETQ. V dropped 2 bases and J dropped 7; count of bases not matched to a gene: 2. The CDR3 is 13 amino acids. CDR3 sequence: CASSLGQGGTQYF. CDR3 DNA: TGCGCCAGCAGCTTAGGACAGGGGGGGACCCAGTACTTC.

The rearrangement uses TRBV6-1 and TRBJ2-2, with 9 bases identical to TRBD1. Losses at the gene ends were 8 bases for V and 7 bases for J; bases not matched to a gene: 8. The germline gives CDR1 MNHNS, CDR2 SASEGT. The CDR3 consists of 14 residues. The CDR3 loop is CASRPGQGFGELFF. The CDR3 DNA is TGTGCCAGCCGACCGGGACAGGGTTTCGGGGAGCTGTTTTTT.

The rearrangement joins TRBV4-1 to TRBJ2-5; maybe TRBD1 (6 bases). Germline V gene lookup returns CDR1 MGHRA and CDR2 YSYEKL. The CDR3 spans 15 residues. Trimming shortened V by 8 bases and J by 0 bases, and 16 bases separated the two germline ends. The chain's CDR3 is CASVGQLGNQETQYF. In DNA, the CDR3 is TGCGCCAGCGTCGGACAGTTGGGCAACCAAGAGACCCAGTACTTC.

This chain uses TRBV7-3 with TRBJ2-3, with 11 bases matching TRBD2. Per the germline V gene, CDR1 is SGHTA and CDR2 is FQGTGA. The ends lost 4 bases at V and 2 bases at J; junction bases unmatched: 8. The CDR3 has 17 residues. The CDR3 here is CASSSGLAGEYTDTQYF. The DNA for the CDR3 is TGTGCCAGCAGCTCCGGACTAGCGGGCGAATACACAGATACGCAGTATTTT.

The rearrangement uses TRBV27 and TRBJ2-2, with TRBD2 identical over 13 bases. The CDR3 contains 19 residues. Trimming removed 6 bases from V and 2 bases from J; junction bases left unmatched: 12. CDR1 is MNHEY, CDR2 SMNVEV, per germline (reference sequence). CDR3 coding DNA: TGTGCCAGCAGAAGGCTCACCGGGACTAGCGGGACTAACACCGGGGAGCTGTTTTTT. This sequence encodes CASRRLTGTSGTNTGELFF.

This clone was found a few times. The chain links TRBV10-1 to TRBJ1-1, with D uncertain. Germline CDR1 and CDR2: WNHNN and SYGVQD (reference sequence). V lost 10 bases to trimming and J lost 1 base, with 13 bases between them. There are 13 residues in the CDR3. The DNA of the CDR3 is TGCGCCACCGGGCGGGGTTCGAACACTGAAGCTTTCTTT. Its translation: CATGRGSNTEAFF.

The chain recombines TRBV6-1 with TRBJ2-7; the match to TRBD2 covers 8 bases. This CDR3 is built from 13 residues. In germline, CDR1 is MNHNS, CDR2 SASEGT. V lost 11 bases and J lost 6; bases outside the gene matches: 12. This CDR3 reads CAGAGEVEGEQYF. CDR3 sequence (DNA): TGTGCCGGAGCGGGAGAGGTTGAGGGCGAGCAGTACTTC.

The rearrangement uses TRBV11-3 and TRBJ2-7; TRBD2 aligns across 7 bases. Trimming removed 1 base from V and 6 bases from J; junction bases left unmatched: 12. The CDR3 has 16 residues. CDR1 and CDR2 from the germline V gene are SGHNT and YENEEA. The CDR3 nucleotides are TGTGCCAGCAGCTTAGTCGGGGCAGAGCGGGGAATCGAGCAGTACTTC. Translation gives CASSLVGAERGIEQYF.